Below, one TCR beta chain is given with its context. The entry originates in a study of blood T cell repertoires in COVID-19. Sequenced by immunoSEQ multiplex PCR; TCRdb stores in-frame clones only, minus some. Of 65,000 to 70,000 clones in the sample, over 80% were seen once. The CDR3 totals 17 residues. V was clipped by 3 bases and J by 10 bases, with 22 bases between them. The V gene's germline CDR1 is SGHDN and CDR2 FVKESK. The chain employs TRBV14 and TRBJ1-6; tentatively, D is TRBD1 (6 bases). Sequenced material: peripheral blood. This receptor was taken from a man in his fifties or sixties with active COVID-19. CDR3 in amino acids: CASSQTGQRTRDSPLHF. CDR3 DNA sequence: TGTGCCAGCAGCCAGACGGGACAAAGAACGAGGGACTCACCCCTCCACTTT.